The clone carrying this TCR beta chain has more than one count but fewer than ten. The antigen is undetermined. CDR1 SGHRS and CDR2 YFSETQ come from the germline V gene. This CDR3 comprises 15 residues. J was trimmed by 5 bases and V by 0 bases; bases with no gene match: 8. This sample was taken from a study of blood T cells in healthy people across ages. Alongside a J-beta primer mix, a sample-barcoded 5' primer served in a second PCR lasting roughly 7 to 12 cycles. TCRdb ran MiXCR on the 5' RACE reads and lists one entry per CDR3 protein. The table records about 800,000 distinct CDR3 sequences, roughly 60% of them present only once. General study points: Because sorting was not performed, PBMCs prevented conclusive naive versus antigen-experienced comparison. CMV infection status of these donors was not known.

The chain links TRBV5-1 to TRBJ2-7; the match to TRBD1 covers 7 bases. The TCR was taken from a man aged 30 to 39 in good health. The sequencing sample was made of blood. This chain's CDR3 is CASSLAGRGTDEQYF. CDR3 bases: TGCGCCAGCAGCTTGGCCGGCAGGGGGACGGACGAGCAGTACTTC.